The 4 T cell receptor beta chains below come from one sample, sequenced in a study of identical twins. Each CDR3 protein gets one entry after TCRdb re-called the 5' RACE reads with MiXCR. The sample includes under 350,000 distinct CDR3 sequences, over 8.5% of them seen just once. These same records also appear under a second study, on yellow fever vaccine responses in identical twins.

The sequenced sample consisted of CD8+ T cells sorted from blood. These receptors all come from a woman under 30 in good health.

This clonotype was picked up a small number of times. The rearrangement joins TRBV5-1 to TRBJ1-5; D unresolved. This CDR3 is built from 15 residues. The germline V gene encodes CDR1 SGHRS and CDR2 YFSETQ. The ends were cut back, 0 bases at V and 0 bases at J, with 7 bases in the middle. The chain's CDR3 is CASSLGDNSNQPQHF. CDR3 sequence (DNA): TGCGCCAGCAGCTTGGGTGACAATAGCAATCAGCCCCAGCATTTT.

In its sample, this clonotype was seen a few times. The chain is built from TRBV7-9 and TRBJ2-1, with D perhaps matching TRBD1 or TRBD2 (6 bases each). V lost 2 bases, J lost 8 bases, and 19 bases lay in between. CDR1 and CDR2 from the germline V gene are SEHNR and FQNEAQ (reference sequence). This CDR3 is built from 16 residues. The CDR3 region has the DNA TGTGCCAGCAGCTTATTGCAGGGGACTTACGTCCATGAGCAGTTCTTC. Protein product: CASSLLQGTYVHEQFF. The variable domain in full, completed from reference TRBV7-9 and TRBJ2-1, reads DTGVSQNPRHKITKRGQNVTFRCDPISEHNRLYWYRQTLGQGPEFLTYFQNEAQLEKSRLLSDRFSAERPKGSFSTLEIQRTEQGDSAMYLCASSLLQGTYVHEQFFGPGTRLTVL.

The rearrangement uses TRBV6-1 and TRBJ2-7, with D unclear. The germline CDR1 and CDR2 sequences are MNHNS and SASEGT. The length of the CDR3 is 14 residues. Between the trimmed V and J ends, which lost 2 bases and 0 bases, there was a span of 8 bases. The CDR3 is CASSELGSSYEQYF. In DNA, the CDR3 is TGTGCCAGCAGTGAACTCGGCAGCTCCTACGAGCAGTACTTC.

Ten or more counts support this clonotype. The chain employs TRBV28 and TRBJ2-1; D gene unclear. The germline V gene has CDR1 MDHEN and CDR2 SYDVKM. The CDR3 runs 12 residues. V lost 7 bases and J 7 bases, leaving 11 bases between the germline ends. CDR3 DNA sequence: TGTGCCAGCACCCCTAAAGTTAATGAGCAGTTCTTC. This encodes CASTPKVNEQFF.